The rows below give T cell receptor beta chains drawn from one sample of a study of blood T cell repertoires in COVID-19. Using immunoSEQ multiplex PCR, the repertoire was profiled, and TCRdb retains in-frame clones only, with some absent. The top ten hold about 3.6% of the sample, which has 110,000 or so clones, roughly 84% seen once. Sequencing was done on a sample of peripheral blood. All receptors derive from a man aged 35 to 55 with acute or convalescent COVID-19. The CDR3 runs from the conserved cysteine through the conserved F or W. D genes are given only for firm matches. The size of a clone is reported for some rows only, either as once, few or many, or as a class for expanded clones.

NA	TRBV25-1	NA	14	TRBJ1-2	TGTGCCAGCAGTTCGCAGGGATTGAGCTATGGCTACACCTTC	CASSSQGLSYGYTF
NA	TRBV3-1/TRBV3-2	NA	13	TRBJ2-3	TGTGCCAGCAGTCGAGGGTCCACAGATACGCAGTATTTT	CASSRGSTDTQYF
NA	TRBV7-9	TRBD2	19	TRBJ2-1	TGTGCCAGCAGCTTAGTGCCGGGGAGGGCGGGTAGCTCCTACAATGAGCAGTTCTTC	CASSLVPGRAGSSYNEQFF
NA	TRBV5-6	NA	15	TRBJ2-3	TGTGCCAGCAGCTTGGTGATAGCGGACACAGATACGCAGTATTTT	CASSLVIADTDTQYF
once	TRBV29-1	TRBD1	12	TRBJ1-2	TGCAGCGTTGGGGGACAGAAGGAGGGCTACACCTTC	CSVGGQKEGYTF
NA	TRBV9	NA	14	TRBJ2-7	TGTGCCAGCAGCGTAGATCCGGGATCCTACGAGCAGTACTTC	CASSVDPGSYEQYF
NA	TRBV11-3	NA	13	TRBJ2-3	TGTGCCAGCAGCCACATTAGCACAGATACGCAGTATTTT	CASSHISTDTQYF
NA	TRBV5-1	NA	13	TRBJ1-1	TGCGCCAGCAGCTTGGAGGTGGGGCTGGGGGCTTTCTTT	CASSLEVGLGAFF
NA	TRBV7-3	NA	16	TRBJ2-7	TGTGCCAGCAGCCCCGTCACAGGGTATTTCTCCTACGAGCAGTACTTC	CASSPVTGYFSYEQYF
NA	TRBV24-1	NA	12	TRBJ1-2	TGTGCCACCAGTGCACAGGGCGGTGAGTGCACCTTC	CATSAQGGECTF
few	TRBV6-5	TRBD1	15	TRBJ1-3	TGTGCCAGCAGACCCGGGACAGCCTCTGGAAACACCATATATTTT	CASRPGTASGNTIYF
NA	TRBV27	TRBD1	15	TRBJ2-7	TGTGCCAGCAAGACGATCGGGACAGGGTCCTACGAGCAGTACTTC	CASKTIGTGSYEQYF
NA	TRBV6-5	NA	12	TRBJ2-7	TGTGCCAGCAAGAGGAGCTCCTACGAGCAGTACTTC	CASKRSSYEQYF
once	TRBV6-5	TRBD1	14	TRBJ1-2	TGTGCCAGCAGTTCAGGGGGCCCCAACTATGGCTACACCTTC	CASSSGGPNYGYTF
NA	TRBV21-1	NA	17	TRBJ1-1	TGTGCCAGCACTTCGAACGCGCCGGGACAGGGGGACACTGAAGCTTTCTTT	CASTSNAPGQGDTEAFF
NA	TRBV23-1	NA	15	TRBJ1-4	TGCGCCAGCGGGCTGACGGTCTCAACTAATGAAAAACTGTTTTTT	CASGLTVSTNEKLFF
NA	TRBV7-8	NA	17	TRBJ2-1	TGTGCCAGCAGCTTAACCAGGGGGGTGCTGTCCTACAATGAGCAGTTCTTC	CASSLTRGVLSYNEQFF
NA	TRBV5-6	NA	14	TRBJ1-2	TGTGCCAGCAGCTTGCTCGACAGTACCTATGGCTACACCTTC	CASSLLDSTYGYTF
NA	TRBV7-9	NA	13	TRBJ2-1	TGTGCCAGCAGCTTGGGAGGTCACAATGAGCAGTTCTTC	CASSLGGHNEQFF
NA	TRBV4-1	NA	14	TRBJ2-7	TGCGCCAGCAGCCAAGATTTAGCAGCCTACGAGCAGTACTTC	CASSQDLAAYEQYF
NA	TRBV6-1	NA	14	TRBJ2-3	TGTGCCAGCAGTGATCTGGCAAACACAGATACGCAGTATTTT	CASSDLANTDTQYF
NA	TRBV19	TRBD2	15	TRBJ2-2	TGTGCCAGTAGTATTGGGGGGGTGAACACCGGGGAGCTGTTTTTT	CASSIGGVNTGELFF
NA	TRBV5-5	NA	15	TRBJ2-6	TGTGCCAGCAGCTTGGGGACAGCTGGGGCCAACGTCCTGACTTTC	CASSLGTAGANVLTF
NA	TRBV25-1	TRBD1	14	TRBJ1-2	TGTGCCAGCAGTAGGGCGTCCTGGACAGGGGGCCACTCCTTC	CASSRASWTGGHSF
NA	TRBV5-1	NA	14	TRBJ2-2	TGCGCCAGCAGCCGGACACAGAACACCGGGGAGCTGTTTTTT	CASSRTQNTGELFF
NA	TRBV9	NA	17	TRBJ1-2	TGTGCCAGCAGCGAGGGGCCGGGCACCGAAAATATATATGGCTACACCTTC	CASSEGPGTENIYGYTF
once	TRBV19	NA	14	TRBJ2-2	TGTGCCAGTAGTATAAATGAGGGGGCCGGGGAGCTGTTTTTT	CASSINEGAGELFF
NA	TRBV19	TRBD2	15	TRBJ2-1	TGTGCCAGTAGTATGAAGGCTAGCGGGGGGGTAGAGCAGTTCTTC	CASSMKASGGVEQFF
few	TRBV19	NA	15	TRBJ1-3	TGTGCCAGTAGCACGGGGGAGGGGACTGGAAACACCATATATTTT	CASSTGEGTGNTIYF
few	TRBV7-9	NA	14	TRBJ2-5	TGTGCCAGCAGCTCGGGCGGGGGCGGAGAGACCCAGTACTTC	CASSSGGGGETQYF
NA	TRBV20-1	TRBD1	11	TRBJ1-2	TGCAGTGCTAGAACCAGGACAGGCTCTCCCTTC	CSARTRTGSPF
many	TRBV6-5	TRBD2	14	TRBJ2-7	TGTGCCAGCAGTCGCAGCGGGGGATCCTACGAGCAGTACTTC	CASSRSGGSYEQYF
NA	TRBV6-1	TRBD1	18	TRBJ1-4	TGTGCCAGCAGTGCGATAGGACAGGGAGCGACAACTAATGAAAAACTGTTTTTT	CASSAIGQGATTNEKLFF
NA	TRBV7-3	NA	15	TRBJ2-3	TGTGCCAGCAGCTTTCAGGGGGGCCACACAGATACGCAGTATTTT	CASSFQGGHTDTQYF
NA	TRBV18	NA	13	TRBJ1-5	TGTGCCAGCTCACCCGAGGGTACCCAGCCCCAGCATTTT	CASSPEGTQPQHF
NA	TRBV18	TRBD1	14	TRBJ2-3	TGTGCCAGCTCACCGCCGGGACAGGGACATACGCAGTATTTT	CASSPPGQGHTQYF
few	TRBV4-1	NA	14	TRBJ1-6	TGCGCCAGCAGCCAATTAGGGGTGGGGTCACCCCTCCACTTT	CASSQLGVGSPLHF
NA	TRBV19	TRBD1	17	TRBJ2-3	TGTGCCAGTAGTAAACGACAGGGGACGGCTAGCACAGATACGCAGTATTTT	CASSKRQGTASTDTQYF
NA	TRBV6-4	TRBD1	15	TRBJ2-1	TGTGCCAGCAGTGAAGAGACAGGGATATGGAATGAGCAGTTCTTC	CASSEETGIWNEQFF
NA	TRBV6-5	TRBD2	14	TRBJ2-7	TGTGCCAGCAGGTTGCGGGGGGGATCCTACGAGCAGTACTTC	CASRLRGGSYEQYF
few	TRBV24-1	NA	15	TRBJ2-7	TGTGCCACCAGTGATTTAAGGGCAGGGAGGTACGAGCAGTACTTC	CATSDLRAGRYEQYF
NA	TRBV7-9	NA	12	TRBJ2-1	TGTGCCAGCAGCCCGGAGCGGGTGGAGCAGTTCTTC	CASSPERVEQFF
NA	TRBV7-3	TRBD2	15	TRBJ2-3	TGTGCCAGCAGCTTACTAGCGGGGGTTACAGATACGCAGTATTTT	CASSLLAGVTDTQYF
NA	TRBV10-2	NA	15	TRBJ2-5	TGCGCCGATTACCTCATTAGGGTCGGAGGAGAGACCCAGTACTTC	CADYLIRVGGETQYF
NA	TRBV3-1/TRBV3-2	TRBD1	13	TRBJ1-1	TGTGCCAGCAGCCCACAGGGGGACACTGAAGCTTTCTTT	CASSPQGDTEAFF
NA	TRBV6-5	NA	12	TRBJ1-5	TGTGCCAGCAGCGTCGAAATCGGGGCCCAGCATTTT	CASSVEIGAQHF
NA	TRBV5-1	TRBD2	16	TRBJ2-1	TGCGCCAGCAGCTCTATAGCGGGGGGAGCTTACAATGAGCAGTTCTTC	CASSSIAGGAYNEQFF
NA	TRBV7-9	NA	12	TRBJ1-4	TGTGCCAGCGGGCAGGTTGAGGAAAAACTGTTTTTT	CASGQVEEKLFF